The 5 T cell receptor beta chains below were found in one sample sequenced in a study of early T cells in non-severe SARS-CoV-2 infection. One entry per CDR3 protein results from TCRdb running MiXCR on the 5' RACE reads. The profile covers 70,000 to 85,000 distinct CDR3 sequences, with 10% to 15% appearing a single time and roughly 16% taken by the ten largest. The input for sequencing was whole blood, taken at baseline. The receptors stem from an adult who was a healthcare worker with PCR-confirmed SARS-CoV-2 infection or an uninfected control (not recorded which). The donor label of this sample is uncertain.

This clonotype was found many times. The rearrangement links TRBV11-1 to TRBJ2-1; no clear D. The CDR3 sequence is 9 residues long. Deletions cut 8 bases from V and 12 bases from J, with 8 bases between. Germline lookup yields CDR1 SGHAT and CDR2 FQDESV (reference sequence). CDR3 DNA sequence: TGTGCCAGCGGCCTAGGGCAGTTCTTC. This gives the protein CASGLGQFF.

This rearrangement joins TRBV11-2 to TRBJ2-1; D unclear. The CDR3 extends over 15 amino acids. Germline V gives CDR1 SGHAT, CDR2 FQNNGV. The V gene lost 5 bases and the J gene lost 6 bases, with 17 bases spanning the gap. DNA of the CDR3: TGTGCCAGCAGCCGAGTGGGGTCACAAGTCAATGAGCAGTTCTTC. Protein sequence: CASSRVGSQVNEQFF.

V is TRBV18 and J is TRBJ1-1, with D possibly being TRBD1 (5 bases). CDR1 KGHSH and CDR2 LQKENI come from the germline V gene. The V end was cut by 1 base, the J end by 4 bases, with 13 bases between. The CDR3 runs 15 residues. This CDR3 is CASSPLQGGGTEAFF. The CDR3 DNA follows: TGTGCCAGCTCACCACTCCAGGGCGGGGGCACTGAAGCTTTCTTT.

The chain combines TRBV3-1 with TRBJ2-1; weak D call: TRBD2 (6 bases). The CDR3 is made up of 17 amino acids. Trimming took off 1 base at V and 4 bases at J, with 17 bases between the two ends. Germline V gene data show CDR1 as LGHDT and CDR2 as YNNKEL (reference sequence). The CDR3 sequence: CASSQARITGLYNEQFF. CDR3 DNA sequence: TGTGCCAGCAGCCAAGCCCGAATTACGGGACTTTACAATGAGCAGTTCTTC.

CDR3 sequence reads: CASGLDHEQFF. CDR3 DNA sequence: TGTGCTAGTGGTTTGGACCATGAGCAGTTCTTC. The V and J genes are TRBV12-5 and TRBJ2-1; D call uncertain. This CDR3 spans 11 amino acids. The germline gives CDR1 LGHNT, CDR2 FRNRAP. V was trimmed by 1 base and J by 8 bases, leaving 3 bases between them.